This T cell receptor beta chain emerged from a study of tissue T cells after allogeneic stem cell transplantation. The time point was: mouse harvest day 7 after allogeneic transplant. Each mouse received 10^7 T-cell-depleted marrow cells plus 10^6 splenic CD5+ T cells by tail vein. B6 (H2b) cells into BALB/c (H2d) mice; tissues taken at day 7 or 14. The V end lost 2 bases, the J end lost 1 base, and 5 bases lay between the germline ends. CDR3 length: 13 amino acids. Germline V gene sequence: CDR1 KGHPV, CDR2 FQNQEV (reference sequence). Libraries were prepared by immunoSEQ multiplex PCR; TCRdb keeps only in-frame clonotypes and omits some of them. The sample consists of fewer than 2,000 clones, more than 50% of them appearing once. In the case of this clone: The antigen is not known. Gene names and germline match the mouse. The CDR3 extends 1 residue past the end of the read, so its final part is completed from the germline J gene. The same CDR3 also results from other DNA sequences found in this sample.

Study-wide results and caveats: Within patients, tissue anatomy strongly shaped TCR repertoire composition.

The chain carries TRBV26 and TRBJ1-1; weak D call: TRBD1 (5 bases). This sequence originates from a female BALB/c mouse given C57BL/6 T cells with graft-versus-host disease after an allogeneic hematopoietic cell transplant. The sample consisted of liver tissue. The CDR3 loop reads CASSLGQNTEVFF. The DNA read from the CDR3 is TGTGCCAGCAGTCTGGGACAAAACACAGAAGTCTTC.